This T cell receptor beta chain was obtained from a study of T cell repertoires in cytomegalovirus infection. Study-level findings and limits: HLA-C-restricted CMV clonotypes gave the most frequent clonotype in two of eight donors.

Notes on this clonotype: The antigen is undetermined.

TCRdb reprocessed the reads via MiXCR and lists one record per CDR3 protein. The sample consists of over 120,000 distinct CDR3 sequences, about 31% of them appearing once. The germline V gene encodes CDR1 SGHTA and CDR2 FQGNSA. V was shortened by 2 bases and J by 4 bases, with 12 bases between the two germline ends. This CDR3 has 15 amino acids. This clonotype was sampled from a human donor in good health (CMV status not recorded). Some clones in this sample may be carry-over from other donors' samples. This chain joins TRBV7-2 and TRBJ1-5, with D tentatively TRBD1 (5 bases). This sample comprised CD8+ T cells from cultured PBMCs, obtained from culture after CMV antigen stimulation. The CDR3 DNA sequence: TGTGCCAGCAGCTTAAGGGAGGGGTATAATCAGCCCCAGCATTTT. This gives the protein CASSLREGYNQPQHF.